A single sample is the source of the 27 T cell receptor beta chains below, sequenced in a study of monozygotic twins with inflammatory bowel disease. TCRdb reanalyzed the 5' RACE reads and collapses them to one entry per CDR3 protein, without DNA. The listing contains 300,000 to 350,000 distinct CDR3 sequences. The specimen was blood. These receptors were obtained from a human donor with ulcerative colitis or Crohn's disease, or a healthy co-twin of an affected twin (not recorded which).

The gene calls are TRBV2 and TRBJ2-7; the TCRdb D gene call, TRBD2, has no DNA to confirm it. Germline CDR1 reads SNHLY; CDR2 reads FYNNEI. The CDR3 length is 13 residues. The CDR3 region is CASTGLAVYEQYF. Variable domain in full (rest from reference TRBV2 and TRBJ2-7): EPEVTQTPSHQVTQMGQEVILRCVPISNHLYFYWYRQILGQKVEFLVSFYNNEISEKSEIFDDQFSVERPDGSNFTLKIRSTKLEDSAMYFCASTGLAVYEQYFGPGTRLTVT.

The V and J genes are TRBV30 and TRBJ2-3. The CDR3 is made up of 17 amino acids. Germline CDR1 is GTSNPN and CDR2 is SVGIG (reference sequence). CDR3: CAWSVSRSPSLPDTQYF. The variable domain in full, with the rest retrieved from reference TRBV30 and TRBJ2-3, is SQTIHQWPATLVQPVGSPLSLECTVEGTSNPNLYWYRQAAGRGLQLLFYSVGIGQISSEVPQNLSASRPQDRQFILSSKKLLLSDSGFYLCAWSVSRSPSLPDTQYFGPGTRLTVL.

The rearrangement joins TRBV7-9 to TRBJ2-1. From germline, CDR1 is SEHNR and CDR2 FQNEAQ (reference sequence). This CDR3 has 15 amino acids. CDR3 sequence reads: CASSSTYTSGNEQFF.

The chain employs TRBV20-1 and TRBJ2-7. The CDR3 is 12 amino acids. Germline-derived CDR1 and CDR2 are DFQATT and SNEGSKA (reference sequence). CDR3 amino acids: CSARLPPYEQYF.

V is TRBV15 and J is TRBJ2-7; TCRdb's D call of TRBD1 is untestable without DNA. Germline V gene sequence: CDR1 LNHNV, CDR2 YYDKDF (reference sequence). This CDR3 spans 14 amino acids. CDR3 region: CATREQPGQGKQYF. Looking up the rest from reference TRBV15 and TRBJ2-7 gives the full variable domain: DAMVIQNPRYQVTQFGKPVTLSCSQTLNHNVMYWYQQKSSQAPKLLFHYYDKDFNNEADTPDNFQSRRPNTSFCFLDIRSPGLGDTAMYLCATREQPGQGKQYFGPGTRLTVT.

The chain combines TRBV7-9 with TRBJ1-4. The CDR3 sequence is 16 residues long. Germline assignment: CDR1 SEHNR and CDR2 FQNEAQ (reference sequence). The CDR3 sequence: CASSFESPHYNEKLFF.

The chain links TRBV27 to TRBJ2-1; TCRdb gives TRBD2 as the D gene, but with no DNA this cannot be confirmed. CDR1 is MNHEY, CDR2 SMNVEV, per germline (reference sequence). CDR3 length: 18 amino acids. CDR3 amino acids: CASLPRVPGTSSFHEQFF.

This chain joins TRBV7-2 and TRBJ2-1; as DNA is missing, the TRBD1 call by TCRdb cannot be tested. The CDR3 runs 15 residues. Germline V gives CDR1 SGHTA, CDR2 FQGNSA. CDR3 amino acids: CASSSRDRLYNEQFF.

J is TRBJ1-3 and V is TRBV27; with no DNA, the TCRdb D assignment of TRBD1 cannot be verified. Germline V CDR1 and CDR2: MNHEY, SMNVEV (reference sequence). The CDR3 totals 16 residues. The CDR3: CASSPRTGGAGNTIYF.

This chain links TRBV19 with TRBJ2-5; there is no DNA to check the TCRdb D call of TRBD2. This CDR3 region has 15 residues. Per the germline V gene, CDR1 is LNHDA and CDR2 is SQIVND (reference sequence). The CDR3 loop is CASSPRTYLEETQYF.

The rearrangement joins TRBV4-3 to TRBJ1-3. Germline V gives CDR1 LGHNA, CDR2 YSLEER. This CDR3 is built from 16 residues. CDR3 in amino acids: CASSQAAAVSGNTIYF.

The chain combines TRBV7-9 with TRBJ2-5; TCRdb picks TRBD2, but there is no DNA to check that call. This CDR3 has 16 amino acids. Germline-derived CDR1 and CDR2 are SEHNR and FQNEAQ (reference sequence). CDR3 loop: CASSPLGVSQGETQYF. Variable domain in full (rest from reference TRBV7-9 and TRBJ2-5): DTGVSQNPRHKITKRGQNVTFRCDPISEHNRLYWYRQTLGQGPEFLTYFQNEAQLEKSRLLSDRFSAERPKGSFSTLEIQRTEQGDSAMYLCASSPLGVSQGETQYFGPGTRLLVL.

CDR3 loop: CASSLTGFETQYF. The chain couples TRBV12-3 or TRBV12-4 to TRBJ2-5; TCRdb reports TRBD1, a call that lacks DNA to check it against. CDR3 length: 13 amino acids.

CDR3 region: CASSPQAGGIAEQYF. This sequence joins TRBV9 and TRBJ2-7; there is no DNA to check the TCRdb D call of TRBD2. The CDR3 is 15 amino acids. Germline V gene data show CDR1 as SGDLS and CDR2 as YYNGEE.

The CDR3 loop is CASSLAGDRNTEAFF. V usage is TRBV5-1 and J usage is TRBJ1-1; without DNA, the TCRdb call of TRBD1 cannot be checked. The CDR3 spans 15 residues. Germline V gives CDR1 SGHRS, CDR2 YFSETQ.

The CDR3 reads CASSRPGRPGGTDTQYF. V is TRBV13 and J is TRBJ2-3; absent DNA, TCRdb's TRBD1 call cannot be checked. The CDR3 totals 17 residues. Germline V gives CDR1 PRHDT, CDR2 FYEKMQ (reference sequence).

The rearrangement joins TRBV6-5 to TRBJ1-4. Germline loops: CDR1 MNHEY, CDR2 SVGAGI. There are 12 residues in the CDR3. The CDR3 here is CASSLPNEKLFF.

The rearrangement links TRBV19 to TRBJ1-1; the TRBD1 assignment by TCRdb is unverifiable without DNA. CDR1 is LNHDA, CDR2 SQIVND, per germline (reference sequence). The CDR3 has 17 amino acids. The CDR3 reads CASNFWGGQGAGTEAFF.

The CDR3 is CASKGYSGNTIYF. The rearrangement links TRBV12-3 or TRBV12-4 to TRBJ1-3. This CDR3 contains 13 residues.

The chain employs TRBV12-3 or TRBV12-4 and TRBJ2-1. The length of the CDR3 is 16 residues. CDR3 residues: CASSLATRALYNEQFF.

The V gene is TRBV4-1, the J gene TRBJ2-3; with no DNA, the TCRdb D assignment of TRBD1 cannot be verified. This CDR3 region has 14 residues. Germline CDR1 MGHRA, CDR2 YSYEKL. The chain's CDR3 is CASSGGGATDTQYF.

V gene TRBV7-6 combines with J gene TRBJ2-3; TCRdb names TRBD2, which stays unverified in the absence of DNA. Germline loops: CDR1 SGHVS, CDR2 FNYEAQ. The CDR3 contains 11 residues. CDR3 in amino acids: CASSLSQEVYF.

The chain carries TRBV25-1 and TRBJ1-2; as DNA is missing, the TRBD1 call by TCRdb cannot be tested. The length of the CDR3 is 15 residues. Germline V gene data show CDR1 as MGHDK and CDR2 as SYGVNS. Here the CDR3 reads CASSEALTGGEGYTF.

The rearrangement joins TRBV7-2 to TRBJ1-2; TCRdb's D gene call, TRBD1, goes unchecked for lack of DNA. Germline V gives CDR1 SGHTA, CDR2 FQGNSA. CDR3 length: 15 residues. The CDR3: CASSLDGTGVGGYTF.

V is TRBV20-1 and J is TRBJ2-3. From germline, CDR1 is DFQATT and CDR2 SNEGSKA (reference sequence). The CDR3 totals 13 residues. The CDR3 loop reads CSAALRVTDTQYF.

This CDR3 reads CASSPGRLAGGRSEQFF. V usage is TRBV7-2 and J usage is TRBJ2-1; TCRdb picks TRBD2, but there is no DNA to check that call. Per germline, CDR1 SGHTA and CDR2 FQGNSA. This CDR3 is built from 17 residues. The complete variable domain, with remaining parts taken from reference TRBV7-2 and TRBJ2-1, reads GAGVSQSPSNKVTEKGKDVELRCDPISGHTALYWYRQSLGQGLEFLIYFQGNSAPDKSGLPSDRFSAERTGGSVSTLTIQRTQQEDSAVYLCASSPGRLAGGRSEQFFGPGTRLTVL.

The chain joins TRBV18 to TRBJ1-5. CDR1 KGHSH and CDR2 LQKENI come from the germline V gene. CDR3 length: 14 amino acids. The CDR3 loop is CASSPSGGAQPQHF.